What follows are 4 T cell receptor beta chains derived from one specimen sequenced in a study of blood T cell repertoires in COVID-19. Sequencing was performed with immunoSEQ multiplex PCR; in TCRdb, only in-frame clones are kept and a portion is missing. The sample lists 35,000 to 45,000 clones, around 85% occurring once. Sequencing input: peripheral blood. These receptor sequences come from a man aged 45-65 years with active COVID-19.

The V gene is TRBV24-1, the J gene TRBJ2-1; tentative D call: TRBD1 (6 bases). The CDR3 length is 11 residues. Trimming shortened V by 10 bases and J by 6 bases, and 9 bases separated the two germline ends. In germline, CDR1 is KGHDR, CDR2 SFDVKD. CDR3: CATVGANEQFF. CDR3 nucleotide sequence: TGTGCCACTGTGGGGGCCAATGAGCAGTTCTTC.

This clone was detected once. CDR3 DNA sequence: TGCAGCGTCCATGGGAGCGCCAGCTCCTACAATGAGCAGTTCTTC. It codes for CSVHGSASSYNEQFF. The chain couples TRBV29-1 to TRBJ2-1; weak D call: TRBD2 (5 bases). CDR1 SQVTM and CDR2 ANQGSEA come from the germline V gene. Trimming took 6 bases from V and 0 from J, leaving 15 bases between them. There are 15 residues in the CDR3.

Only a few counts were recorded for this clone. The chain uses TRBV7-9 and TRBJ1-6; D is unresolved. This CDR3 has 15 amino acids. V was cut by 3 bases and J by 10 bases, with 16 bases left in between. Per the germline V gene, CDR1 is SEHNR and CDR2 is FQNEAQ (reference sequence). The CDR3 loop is CASSLVPGPGSPLHF. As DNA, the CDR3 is TGTGCCAGCAGCTTGGTGCCAGGCCCAGGCTCACCCCTCCACTTT.

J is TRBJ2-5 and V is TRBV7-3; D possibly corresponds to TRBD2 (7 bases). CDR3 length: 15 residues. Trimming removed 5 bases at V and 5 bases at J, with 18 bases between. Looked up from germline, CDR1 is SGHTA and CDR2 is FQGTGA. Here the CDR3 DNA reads TGTGCCAGCAGCCTAGACGGGGGGCCTCGGGAGACCCAGTACTTC. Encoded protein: CASSLDGGPRETQYF.